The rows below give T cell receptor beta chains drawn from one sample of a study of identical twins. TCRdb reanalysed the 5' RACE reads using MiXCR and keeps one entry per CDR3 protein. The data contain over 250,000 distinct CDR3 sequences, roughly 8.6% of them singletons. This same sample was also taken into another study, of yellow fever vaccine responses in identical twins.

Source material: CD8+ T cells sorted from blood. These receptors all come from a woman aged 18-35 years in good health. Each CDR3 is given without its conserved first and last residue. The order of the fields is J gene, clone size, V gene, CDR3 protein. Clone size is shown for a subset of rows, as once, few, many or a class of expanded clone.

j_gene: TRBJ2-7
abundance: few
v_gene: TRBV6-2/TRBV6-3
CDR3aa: ASRGTSPYEQY

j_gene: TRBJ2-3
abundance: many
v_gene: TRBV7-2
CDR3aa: ASSSPERSTDTQY

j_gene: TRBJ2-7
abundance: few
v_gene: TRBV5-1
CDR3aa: ASSSGQGGTYEQY

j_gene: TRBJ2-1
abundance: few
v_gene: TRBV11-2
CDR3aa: ASSRRHWEQF

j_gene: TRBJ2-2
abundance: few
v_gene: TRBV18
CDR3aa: ASSPEDRGPTGELF

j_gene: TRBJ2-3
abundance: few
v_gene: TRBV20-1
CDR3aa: SARSPEVSTDTQY

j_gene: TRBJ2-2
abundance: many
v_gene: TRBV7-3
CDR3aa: ASSPVGGNTGELF

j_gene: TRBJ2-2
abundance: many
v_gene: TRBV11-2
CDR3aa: ASSLVSPDRSHGELF

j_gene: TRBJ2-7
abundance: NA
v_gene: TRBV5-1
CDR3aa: ASKSGYEQY

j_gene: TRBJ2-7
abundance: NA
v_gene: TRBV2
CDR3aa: ASSEVLREQY

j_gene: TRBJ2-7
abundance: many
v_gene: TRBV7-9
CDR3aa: ASSLPDRTYEQY

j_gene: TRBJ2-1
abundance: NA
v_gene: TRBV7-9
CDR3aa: ASSLPSGRAMDEQF

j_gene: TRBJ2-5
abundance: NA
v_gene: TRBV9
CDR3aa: ASSSGGGLGETQY

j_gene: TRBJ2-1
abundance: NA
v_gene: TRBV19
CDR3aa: ASSLWWTAYNEQF

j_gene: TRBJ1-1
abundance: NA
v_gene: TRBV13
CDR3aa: ASSLVGQAYTEAF

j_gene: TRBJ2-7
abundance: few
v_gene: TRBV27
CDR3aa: ASSLLAQGYEQY

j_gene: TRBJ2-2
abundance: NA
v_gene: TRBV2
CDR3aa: ASRTRTGEAGELF

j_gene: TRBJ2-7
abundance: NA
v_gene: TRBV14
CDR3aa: ASSKSFNTGEQY

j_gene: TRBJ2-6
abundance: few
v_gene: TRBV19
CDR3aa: ASSIVSGANVLT